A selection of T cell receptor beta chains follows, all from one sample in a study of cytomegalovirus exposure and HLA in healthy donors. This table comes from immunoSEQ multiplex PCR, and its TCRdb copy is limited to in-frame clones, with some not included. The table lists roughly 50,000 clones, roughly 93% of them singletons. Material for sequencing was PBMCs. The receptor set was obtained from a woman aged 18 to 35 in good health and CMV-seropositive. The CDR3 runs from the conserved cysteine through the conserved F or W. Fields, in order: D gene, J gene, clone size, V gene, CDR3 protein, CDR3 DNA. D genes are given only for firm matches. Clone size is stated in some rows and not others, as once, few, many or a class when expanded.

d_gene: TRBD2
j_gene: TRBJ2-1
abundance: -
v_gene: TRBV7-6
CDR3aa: CASSLLPSSGGARNEQFF
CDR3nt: TGTGCCAGCAGCTTATTGCCTTCTAGCGGGGGGGCTAGGAATGAGCAGTTCTTC

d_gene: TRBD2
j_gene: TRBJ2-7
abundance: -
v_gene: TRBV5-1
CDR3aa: CASSVGLAGLEQYF
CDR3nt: TGCGCCAGCAGCGTGGGACTAGCGGGGCTCGAGCAGTACTTC

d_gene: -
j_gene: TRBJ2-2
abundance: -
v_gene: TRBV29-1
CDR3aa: CSVEGARTGELFF
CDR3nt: TGCAGCGTTGAGGGGGCAAGAACCGGGGAGCTGTTTTTT

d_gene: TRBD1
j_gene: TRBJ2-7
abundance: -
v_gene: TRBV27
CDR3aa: CASSFGQGSSYEQYF
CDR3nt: TGTGCCAGCAGTTTCGGACAGGGGAGTTCCTACGAGCAGTACTTC

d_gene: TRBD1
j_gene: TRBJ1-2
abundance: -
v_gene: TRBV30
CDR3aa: CAWTEGTGTDYGYTF
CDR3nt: TGTGCCTGGACCGAAGGGACAGGGACGGACTATGGCTACACCTTC

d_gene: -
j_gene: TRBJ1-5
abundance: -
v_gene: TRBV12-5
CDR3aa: CASGRDSSGQPQHF
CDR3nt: TGTGCTAGTGGACGCGACAGTTCAGGTCAGCCCCAGCATTTT

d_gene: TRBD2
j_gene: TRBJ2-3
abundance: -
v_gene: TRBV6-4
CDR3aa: CASSDRGGRTDTQYF
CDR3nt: TGTGCCAGCAGTGACCGGGGGGGGCGCACAGATACGCAGTATTTT

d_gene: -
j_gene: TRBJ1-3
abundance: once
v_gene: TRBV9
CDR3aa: CASSVDAGSGNTIYF
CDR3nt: TGTGCCAGCAGCGTAGATGCAGGCTCTGGAAACACCATATATTTT

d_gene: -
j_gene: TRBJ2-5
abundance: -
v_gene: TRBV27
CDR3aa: CASSGIGVEETQYF
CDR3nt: TGTGCCAGCAGTGGAATAGGGGTGGAGGAGACCCAGTACTTC

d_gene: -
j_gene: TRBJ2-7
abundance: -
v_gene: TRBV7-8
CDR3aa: CASSLTGILNEQYF
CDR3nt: TGTGCCAGCAGCTTAACGGGGATCCTCAACGAGCAGTACTTC

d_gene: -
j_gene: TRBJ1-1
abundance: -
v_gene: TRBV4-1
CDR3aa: CASSQEAGRNTEAFF
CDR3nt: TGCGCCAGCAGCCAAGAGGCGGGCAGAAACACTGAAGCTTTCTTT

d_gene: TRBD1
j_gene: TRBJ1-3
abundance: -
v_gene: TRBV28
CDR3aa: CASSTGTGFGNTIYF
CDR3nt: TGTGCCAGCAGTACCGGGACAGGGTTTGGAAACACCATATATTTT

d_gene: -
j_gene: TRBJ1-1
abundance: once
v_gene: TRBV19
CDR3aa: CASSSTFGANTEAFF
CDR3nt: TGTGCCAGTAGTAGCACTTTTGGGGCTAACACTGAAGCTTTCTTT

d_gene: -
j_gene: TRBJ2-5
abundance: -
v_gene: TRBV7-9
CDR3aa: CASRNVQLGQTQYF
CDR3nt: TGTGCCAGCAGGAATGTACAGCTGGGGCAGACCCAGTACTTC

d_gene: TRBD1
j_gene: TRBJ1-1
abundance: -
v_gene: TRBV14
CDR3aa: CASSHRQGLNTEAFF
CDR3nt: TGTGCCAGCAGCCACCGACAGGGACTGAACACTGAAGCTTTCTTT

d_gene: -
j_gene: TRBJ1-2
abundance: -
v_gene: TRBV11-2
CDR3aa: CASSLDLSLVGYTF
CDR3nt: TGTGCCAGCAGCTTAGATCTCTCCCTAGTGGGCTACACCTTC

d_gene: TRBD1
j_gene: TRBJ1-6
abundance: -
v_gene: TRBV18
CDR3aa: CASSLQGGNSPLHF
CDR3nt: TGTGCCAGCTCACTCCAGGGGGGAAATTCACCCCTCCACTTT

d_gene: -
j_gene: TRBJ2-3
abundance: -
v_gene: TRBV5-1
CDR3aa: CASGRGAASDTQYF
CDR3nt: TGCGCCAGCGGCAGGGGGGCGGCCTCAGATACGCAGTATTTT

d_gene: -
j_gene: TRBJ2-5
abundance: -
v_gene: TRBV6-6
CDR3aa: CASSTDISRETQYF
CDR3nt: TGTGCCAGCAGCACGGACATTTCGAGAGAGACCCAGTACTTC

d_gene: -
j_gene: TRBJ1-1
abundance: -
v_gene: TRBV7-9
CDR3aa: CASSSLTATNTEAFF
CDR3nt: TGTGCCAGCAGCTCTCTGACAGCCACGAACACTGAAGCTTTCTTT

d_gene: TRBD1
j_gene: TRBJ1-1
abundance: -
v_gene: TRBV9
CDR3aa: CASSVSTGGTEAFF
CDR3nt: TGTGCCAGCAGCGTCTCAACAGGGGGCACTGAAGCTTTCTTT

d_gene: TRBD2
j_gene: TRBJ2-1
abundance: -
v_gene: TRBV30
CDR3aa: CAWSPLTSGGYYYNEQFF
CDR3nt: TGTGCCTGGAGCCCCCTGACTAGCGGGGGATATTACTACAATGAGCAGTTCTTC

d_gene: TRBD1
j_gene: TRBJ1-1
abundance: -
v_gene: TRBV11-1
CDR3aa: CASSSGGRSTEAFF
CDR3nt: TGTGCCAGCAGCTCAGGGGGACGGAGCACTGAAGCTTTCTTT

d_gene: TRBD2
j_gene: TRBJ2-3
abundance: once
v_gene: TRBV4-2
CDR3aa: CASSPGLAGTSSTDTQYF
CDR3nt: TGTGCCAGCAGTCCTGGACTAGCGGGGACCTCTAGCACAGATACGCAGTATTTT

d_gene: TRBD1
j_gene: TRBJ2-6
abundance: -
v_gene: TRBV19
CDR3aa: CASSTGQFNSGANVLTF
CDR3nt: TGTGCCAGTAGTACGGGACAGTTTAATTCTGGGGCCAACGTCCTGACTTTC

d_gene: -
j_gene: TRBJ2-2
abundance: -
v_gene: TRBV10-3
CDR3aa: CAVGGGTGELFF
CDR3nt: TGTGCCGTCGGGGGTGGGACCGGGGAGCTGTTTTTT

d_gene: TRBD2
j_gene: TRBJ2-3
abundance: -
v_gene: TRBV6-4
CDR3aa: CASSEDSGAPTDTQYF
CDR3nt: TGTGCCAGCAGTGAAGACAGCGGGGCCCCCACAGATACGCAGTATTTT

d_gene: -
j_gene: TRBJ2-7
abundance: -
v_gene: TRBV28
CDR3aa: CASSFPISGGGERYEQYF
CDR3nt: TGTGCCAGCAGTTTTCCCATTTCTGGGGGGGGCGAACGGTACGAGCAGTACTTC

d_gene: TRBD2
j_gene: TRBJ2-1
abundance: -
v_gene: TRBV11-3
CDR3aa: CASSLFQAGNNEQFF
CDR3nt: TGTGCCAGCAGCTTATTTCAAGCGGGGAACAATGAGCAGTTCTTC

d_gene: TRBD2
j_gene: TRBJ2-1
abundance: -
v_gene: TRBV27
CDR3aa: CASSLLAGGYNEQFF
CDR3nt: TGTGCCAGCAGCCTGCTTGCGGGGGGATACAATGAGCAGTTCTTC

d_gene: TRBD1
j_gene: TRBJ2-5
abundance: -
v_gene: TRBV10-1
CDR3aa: CASSRTGNGETQYF
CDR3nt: TGCGCCAGCAGTAGGACAGGGAATGGAGAGACCCAGTACTTC

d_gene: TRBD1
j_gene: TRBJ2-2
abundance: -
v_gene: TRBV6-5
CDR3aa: CASRRTGNTGELFF
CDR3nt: TGTGCCAGCAGGAGGACAGGGAACACCGGGGAGCTGTTTTTT

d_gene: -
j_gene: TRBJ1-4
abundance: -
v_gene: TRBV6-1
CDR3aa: CASSGLSGATNEKLFF
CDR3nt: TGTGCCAGCAGTGGACTTTCAGGGGCAACTAATGAAAAACTGTTTTTT

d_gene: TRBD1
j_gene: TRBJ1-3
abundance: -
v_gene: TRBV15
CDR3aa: CATSRDGTGSGNTIYF
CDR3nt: TGTGCCACCAGCAGAGATGGGACAGGCTCTGGAAACACCATATATTTT

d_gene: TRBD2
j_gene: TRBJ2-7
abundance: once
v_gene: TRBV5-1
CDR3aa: CASSLISGGGGEQYF
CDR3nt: TGCGCCAGCAGCTTAATTAGCGGGGGGGGCGGCGAGCAGTACTTC

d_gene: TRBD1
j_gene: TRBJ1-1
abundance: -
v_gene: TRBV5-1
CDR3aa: CASSLVGTANTEAFF
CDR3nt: TGCGCCAGCAGCTTGGTCGGGACAGCTAACACTGAAGCTTTCTTT

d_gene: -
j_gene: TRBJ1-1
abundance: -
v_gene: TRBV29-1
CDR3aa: CSLRQLLNTEAFF
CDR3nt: TGCAGCCTCCGACAGTTGTTGAACACTGAAGCTTTCTTT

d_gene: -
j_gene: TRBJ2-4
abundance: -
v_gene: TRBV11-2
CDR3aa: CASSLGPSGLSSIQYF
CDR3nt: TGTGCCAGCAGCTTAGGTCCCTCAGGGTTAAGTAGCATTCAGTACTTC

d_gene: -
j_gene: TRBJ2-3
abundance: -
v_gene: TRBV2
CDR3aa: CASSGGRVESLSTDTQYF
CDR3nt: TGTGCCAGCAGCGGGGGTAGGGTGGAGTCGCTGAGCACAGATACGCAGTATTTT

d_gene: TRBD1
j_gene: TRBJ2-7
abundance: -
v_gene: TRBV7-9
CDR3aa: CASSLGQGFNEQYF
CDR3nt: TGTGCCAGCAGCCTTGGACAGGGTTTCAACGAGCAGTACTTC

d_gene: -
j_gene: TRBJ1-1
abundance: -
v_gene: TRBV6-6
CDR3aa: CAHKDGDTEAFF
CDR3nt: TGTGCCCACAAAGACGGGGACACTGAAGCTTTCTTT

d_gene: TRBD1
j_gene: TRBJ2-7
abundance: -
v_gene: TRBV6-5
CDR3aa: CASSPGQSYEQYF
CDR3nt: TGTGCCAGCAGCCCGGGACAGTCCTACGAGCAGTACTTC

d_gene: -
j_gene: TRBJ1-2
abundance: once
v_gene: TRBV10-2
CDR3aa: CASSESVAGDGYTF
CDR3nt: TGCGCCAGCAGTGAGTCGGTAGCCGGAGATGGCTACACCTTC

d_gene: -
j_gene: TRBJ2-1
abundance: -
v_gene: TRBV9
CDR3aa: CASSVAGKNEQFF
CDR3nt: TGTGCCAGCAGCGTAGCGGGAAAGAATGAGCAGTTCTTC

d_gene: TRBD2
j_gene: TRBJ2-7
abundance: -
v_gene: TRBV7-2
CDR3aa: CASSRGASGNYEQYF
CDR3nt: TGTGCCAGCAGCCGAGGGGCTAGCGGAAACTACGAGCAGTACTTC

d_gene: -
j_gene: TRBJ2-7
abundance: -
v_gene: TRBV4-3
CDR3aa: CASSQDLGAIRVPPEQYF
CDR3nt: TGCGCCAGCAGCCAAGATCTGGGAGCCATAAGGGTACCTCCCGAGCAGTACTTC

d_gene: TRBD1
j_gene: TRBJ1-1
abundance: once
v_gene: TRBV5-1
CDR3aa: CASSSTPDRDTEAFF
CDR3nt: TGCGCCAGCAGCTCGACCCCGGACAGGGACACTGAAGCTTTCTTT

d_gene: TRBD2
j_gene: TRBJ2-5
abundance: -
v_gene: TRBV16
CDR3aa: CASSAGTFTSGGEETQYF
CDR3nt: TGTGCCAGCAGCGCCGGAACTTTTACTAGCGGGGGTGAAGAGACCCAGTACTTC

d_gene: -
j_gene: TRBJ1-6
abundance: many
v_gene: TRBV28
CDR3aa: CASSLGPTVMRSPLHF
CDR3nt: TGTGCCAGCAGTTTAGGTCCGACAGTAATGCGCTCACCCCTCCACTTT

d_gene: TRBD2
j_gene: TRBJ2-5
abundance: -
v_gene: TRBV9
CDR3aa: CASSAFGGGVETQYF
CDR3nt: TGTGCCAGCAGCGCCTTTGGCGGGGGGGTGGAGACCCAGTACTTC

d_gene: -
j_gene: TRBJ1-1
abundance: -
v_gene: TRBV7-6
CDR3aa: CASSQDYNTEAFF
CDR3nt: TGTGCCAGCAGCCAGGACTATAACACTGAAGCTTTCTTT

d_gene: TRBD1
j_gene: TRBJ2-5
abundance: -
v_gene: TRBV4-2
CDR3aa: CASSLTTGGRETQYF
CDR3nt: TGTGCCAGCAGCCTAACTACAGGGGGCAGGGAGACCCAGTACTTC

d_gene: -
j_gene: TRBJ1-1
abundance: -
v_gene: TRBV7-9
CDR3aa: CASSLGGFTEAFF
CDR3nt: TGTGCCAGCAGCCTAGGAGGGTTCACTGAAGCTTTCTTT

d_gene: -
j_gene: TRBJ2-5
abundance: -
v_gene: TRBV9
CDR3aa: CASSVARGETQYF
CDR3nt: TGTGCCAGCAGCGTAGCTAGAGGGGAGACCCAGTACTTC

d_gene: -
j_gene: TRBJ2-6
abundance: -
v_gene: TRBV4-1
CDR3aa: CASSPGTGANVLTF
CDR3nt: TGCGCCAGCAGCCCAGGGACTGGGGCCAACGTCCTGACTTTC